This passage covers 5 T cell receptor beta chains from one sample sequenced in a study of blood T cell repertoires in COVID-19. Data came from immunoSEQ multiplex PCR; TCRdb stores just in-frame clones and leaves some out. Among about 49,000 clones listed, roughly 86% were seen once. Material for sequencing was peripheral blood. The source is a man between 40 and 49 years old with active COVID-19.

The chain couples TRBV11-3 to TRBJ2-1, with D perhaps matching TRBD2 (6 bases). V was clipped by 1 base and J by 12 bases, with 13 bases between them. Germline lookup yields CDR1 SGHNT and CDR2 YENEEA. The CDR3 loop spans 13 amino acids. CDR3 in amino acids: CASSLGSAGPQFF. The CDR3 DNA sequence: TGTGCCAGCAGCTTAGGGTCGGCGGGGCCGCAGTTCTTC.

The rearrangement uses TRBV24-1 and TRBJ2-1; TRBD1 matches 7 bases. The CDR3 has 14 residues. CDR1 is KGHDR and CDR2 is SFDVKD in the germline V gene. J lost 4 bases, V lost 6 bases, and 5 bases had no gene match. CDR3 nucleotides: TGTGCCACCAGTAAGCGACAGGGTTACAATGAGCAGTTCTTC. It specifies CATSKRQGYNEQFF.

V and J are TRBV25-1 and TRBJ1-1, with 9 bases aligning to TRBD1. The V and J ends lost 3 bases and 4 bases, in that order; junction bases with no gene match: 0. The CDR3 totals 13 residues. Germline V gene lookup returns CDR1 MGHDK and CDR2 SYGVNS. The CDR3 nucleotides are TGTGCCAGCAGTGAGACAGGGGGCACTGAAGCTTTCTTT. It codes for CASSETGGTEAFF.

This chain connects TRBV12-3 or TRBV12-4 to TRBJ2-7, with unresolved D. V was shortened by 6 bases and J by 4 bases, with 10 bases between the two germline ends. The CDR3 runs 12 residues. The CDR3 region has the DNA TGTGCCAGCAGCCCGGTAGATTACGAGCAGTACTTC. This gives the protein CASSPVDYEQYF.

V and J are TRBV6-6 and TRBJ1-1, with unresolved D. CDR1 is MNHNY and CDR2 is SVGAGI in the germline V gene (reference sequence). V gave up 9 bases and J gave up 7 bases, with 24 bases separating them. The CDR3 length is 15 residues. CDR3 DNA sequence: TGTGCCAGTACCCTCCCGGAGCAAAGGGAGGGTGAAGCTTTCTTT. Translating gives CASTLPEQREGEAFF.